Listed here are 7 T cell receptor beta chains from one sample, sequenced in a study of blood T cells in healthy people across ages. Primed by a sample-barcoded 5' primer and a J-beta primer mix, a second PCR proceeded for 7 to 11 cycles. TCRdb re-analysed the 5' RACE reads in MiXCR, keeping a single row per CDR3 protein. The sample contains about 800,000 distinct CDR3 sequences, approximately 25% of which appear only once. These data were also filed under a second study, of T cells of mothers and their children.

What was sequenced was blood. The receptors derive from a boy younger than 18 in good health.

This rearrangement joins TRBV7-2 to TRBJ2-7, with D perhaps matching TRBD2 (5 bases). Germline CDR1 SGHTA, CDR2 FQGNSA. The CDR3 runs to 14 residues. The ends were cut back, 5 bases at V and 2 bases at J, with 13 bases in the middle. CDR3 in DNA: TGTGCCAGCAGCACCCATCCGGAGGCCTACGAGCAGTACTTC. Translation gives CASSTHPEAYEQYF.

The V and J genes are TRBV5-6 and TRBJ2-1; 10 bases map to TRBD1. The end of the DNA is better explained by TRBJ2-5, so the J call may be wrong. The germline V gene has CDR1 SGHDT and CDR2 YYEEEE. The CDR3 totals 17 residues. The CDR3 sequence: CASSSDRTGGWGETQYF. Written as DNA, the CDR3 is TGTGCCAGCAGCTCGGACAGGACAGGGGGATGGGGTGAGACCCAGTACTTC.

In its sample, this clonotype was seen a few times. This sequence joins TRBV12-5 and TRBJ2-7, with 8 bases aligning to TRBD1. This CDR3 is 13 amino acids long. Germline V gives CDR1 LGHNT, CDR2 FRNRAP. V shed 6 bases and J 4 bases; nucleotides not matched to a gene: 5. CDR3 region: CASGSGQGYEQYF. CDR3 nucleotide sequence: TGTGCTAGTGGCTCAGGACAGGGTTACGAGCAGTACTTC. Using reference TRBV12-5 and TRBJ2-7 for the parts outside the CDR3, the full variable domain is DARVTQTPRHKVTEMGQEVTMRCQPILGHNTVFWYRQTMMQGLELLAYFRNRAPLDDSGMPKDRFSAEMPDATLATLKIQPSEPRDSAVYFCASGSGQGYEQYFGPGTRLTVT.

The chain uses TRBV5-1 and TRBJ2-5; TRBD2 matches 13 bases. The J call may be incorrect, as the DNA end agrees better with TRBJ2-1. The CDR3 is 20 residues long. Germline CDR1 SGHRS, CDR2 YFSETQ. CDR3 DNA sequence: TGCGCCAGCAGCTCGCACCCGACTAGCGGGAGGAAAAGACTTGGCAATGAGCAGTTCTTC. Its protein product is CASSSHPTSGRKRLGNEQFF.

The gene calls are TRBV28 and TRBJ2-5; 9 nucleotides line up with TRBD1. Trimming cost V 4 bases and J 2 bases; bases outside gene matches: 17. Germline values: CDR1 MDHEN, CDR2 SYDVKM. The CDR3 has 19 residues. This CDR3 reads CASSSPWTGVARRQETQYF. CDR3 in DNA: TGTGCCAGCAGTTCCCCATGGACAGGGGTGGCGCGGAGGCAAGAGACCCAGTACTTC.

The chain recombines TRBV6-2 or TRBV6-3 with TRBJ1-4; the D gene is possibly TRBD1 (6 bases). This CDR3 comprises 14 residues. V was shortened by 6 bases and J by 3 bases, with 11 bases between the two germline ends. Germline V gene data show CDR1 as MNHEY and CDR2 as SVGEGT. The DNA for the CDR3 is TGTGCCAGCAGCGCCGGGACACCTAATGAAAAACTGTTTTTT. Protein: CASSAGTPNEKLFF.

The rearrangement joins TRBV4-1 to TRBJ2-5, with D hard to call. The CDR3 extends over 15 amino acids. V was clipped by 1 base and J by 1 base, with 10 bases between them. Germline lookup yields CDR1 MGHRA and CDR2 YSYEKL. CDR3 residues: CASSQGGSVQETQYF. The DNA for the CDR3 is TGCGCCAGCAGCCAAGGCGGTTCAGTCCAAGAGACCCAGTACTTC.